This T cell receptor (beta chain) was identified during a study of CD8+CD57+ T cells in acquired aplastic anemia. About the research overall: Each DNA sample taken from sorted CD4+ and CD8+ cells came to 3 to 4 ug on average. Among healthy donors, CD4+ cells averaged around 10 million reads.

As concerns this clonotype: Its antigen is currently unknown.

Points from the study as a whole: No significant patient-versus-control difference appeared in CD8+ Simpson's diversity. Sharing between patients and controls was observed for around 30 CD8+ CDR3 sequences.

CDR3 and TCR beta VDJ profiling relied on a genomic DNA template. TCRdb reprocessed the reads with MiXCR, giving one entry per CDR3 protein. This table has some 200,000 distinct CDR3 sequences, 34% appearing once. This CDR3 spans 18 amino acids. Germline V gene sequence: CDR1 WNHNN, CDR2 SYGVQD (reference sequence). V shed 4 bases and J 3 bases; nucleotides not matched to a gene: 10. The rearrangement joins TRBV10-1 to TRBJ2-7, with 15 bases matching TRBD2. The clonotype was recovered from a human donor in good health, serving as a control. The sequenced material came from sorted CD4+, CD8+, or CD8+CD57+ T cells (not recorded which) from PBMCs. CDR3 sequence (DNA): TGCGCCAGCAGTGCCCCGGGACTAGCGGGAGGTCCCGACTACGAGCAGTACTTC. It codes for CASSAPGLAGGPDYEQYF.